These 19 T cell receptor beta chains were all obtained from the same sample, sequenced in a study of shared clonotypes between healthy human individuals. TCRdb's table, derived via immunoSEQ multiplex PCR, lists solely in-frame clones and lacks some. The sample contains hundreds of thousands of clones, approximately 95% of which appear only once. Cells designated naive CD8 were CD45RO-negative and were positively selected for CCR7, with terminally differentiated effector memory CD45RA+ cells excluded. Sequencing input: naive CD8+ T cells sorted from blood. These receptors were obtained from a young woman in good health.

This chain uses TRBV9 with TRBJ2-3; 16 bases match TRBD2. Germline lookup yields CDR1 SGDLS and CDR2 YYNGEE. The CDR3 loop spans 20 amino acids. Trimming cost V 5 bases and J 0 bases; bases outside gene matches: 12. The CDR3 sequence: CASSIFPGTSGGASTDTQYF. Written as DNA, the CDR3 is TGTGCCAGCAGTATATTCCCAGGGACTAGCGGGGGGGCTAGCACAGATACGCAGTATTTT.

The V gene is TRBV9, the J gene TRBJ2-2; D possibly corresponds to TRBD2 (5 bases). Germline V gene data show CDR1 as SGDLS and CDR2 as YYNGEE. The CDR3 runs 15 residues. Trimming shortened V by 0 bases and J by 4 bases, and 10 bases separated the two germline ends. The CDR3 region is CASSVGGSPTGELFF. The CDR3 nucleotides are TGTGCCAGCAGCGTAGGTGGGAGCCCCACCGGGGAGCTGTTTTTT. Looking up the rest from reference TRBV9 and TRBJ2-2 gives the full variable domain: DSGVTQTPKHLITATGQRVTLRCSPRSGDLSVYWYQQSLDQGLQFLIQYYNGEERAKGNILERFSAQQFPDLHSELNLSSLELGDSALYFCASSVGGSPTGELFFGEGSRLTVL.

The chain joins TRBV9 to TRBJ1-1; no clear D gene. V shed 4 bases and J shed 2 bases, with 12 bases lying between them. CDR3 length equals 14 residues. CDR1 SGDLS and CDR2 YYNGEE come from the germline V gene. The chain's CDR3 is CASSPRTSNTEAFF. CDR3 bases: TGTGCCAGCAGCCCCAGGACTTCCAACACTGAAGCTTTCTTT.

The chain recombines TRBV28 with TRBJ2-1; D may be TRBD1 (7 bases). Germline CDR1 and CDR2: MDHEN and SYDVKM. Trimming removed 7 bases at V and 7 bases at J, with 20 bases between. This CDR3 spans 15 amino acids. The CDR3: CASILGLQGGNEQFF. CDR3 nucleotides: TGTGCCAGCATCTTGGGACTTCAGGGGGGTAATGAGCAGTTCTTC. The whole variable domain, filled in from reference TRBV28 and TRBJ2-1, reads DVKVTQSSRYLVKRTGEKVFLECVQDMDHENMFWYRQDPGLGLRLIYFSYDVKMKEKGDIPEGYSVSREKKERFSLILESASTNQTSMYLCASILGLQGGNEQFFGPGTRLTVL.

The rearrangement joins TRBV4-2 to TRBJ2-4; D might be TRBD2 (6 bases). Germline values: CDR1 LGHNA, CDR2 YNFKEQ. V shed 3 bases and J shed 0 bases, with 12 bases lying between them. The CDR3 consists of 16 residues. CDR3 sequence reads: CASSQEEGIAKNIQYF. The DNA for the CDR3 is TGTGCCAGCAGCCAGGAGGAGGGGATAGCCAAAAACATTCAGTACTTC.

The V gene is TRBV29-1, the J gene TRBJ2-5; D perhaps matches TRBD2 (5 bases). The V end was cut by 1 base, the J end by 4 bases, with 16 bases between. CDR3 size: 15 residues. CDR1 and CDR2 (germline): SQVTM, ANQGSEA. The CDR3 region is CSVEGEGWIGETQYF. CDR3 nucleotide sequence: TGCAGCGTTGAAGGCGAGGGCTGGATAGGAGAGACCCAGTACTTC.

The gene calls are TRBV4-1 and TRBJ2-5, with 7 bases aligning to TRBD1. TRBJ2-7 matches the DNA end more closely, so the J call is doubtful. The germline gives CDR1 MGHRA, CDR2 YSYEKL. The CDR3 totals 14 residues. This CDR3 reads CASSQPDRAYEQYF. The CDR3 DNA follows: TGCGCCAGCAGCCAACCTGACAGGGCCTACGAGCAGTACTTC.

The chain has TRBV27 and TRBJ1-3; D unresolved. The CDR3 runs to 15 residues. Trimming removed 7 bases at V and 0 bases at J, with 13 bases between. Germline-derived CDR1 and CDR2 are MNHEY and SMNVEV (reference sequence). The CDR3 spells CASKQGPASGNTIYF. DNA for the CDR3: TGTGCCAGCAAACAAGGGCCAGCCTCTGGAAACACCATATATTTT.

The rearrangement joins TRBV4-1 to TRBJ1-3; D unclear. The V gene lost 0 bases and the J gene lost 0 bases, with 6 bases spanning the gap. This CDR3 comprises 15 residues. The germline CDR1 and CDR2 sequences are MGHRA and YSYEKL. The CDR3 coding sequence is TGCGCCAGCAGCCAAGACCGTTCCTCTGGAAACACCATATATTTT. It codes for CASSQDRSSGNTIYF.

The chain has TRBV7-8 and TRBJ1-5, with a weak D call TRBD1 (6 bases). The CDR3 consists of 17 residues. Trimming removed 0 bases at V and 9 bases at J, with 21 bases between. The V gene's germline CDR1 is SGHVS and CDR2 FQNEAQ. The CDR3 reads CASSLAKGGARVRPQHF. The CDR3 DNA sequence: TGTGCCAGCAGCTTAGCTAAAGGGGGGGCGCGGGTACGGCCCCAGCATTTT.

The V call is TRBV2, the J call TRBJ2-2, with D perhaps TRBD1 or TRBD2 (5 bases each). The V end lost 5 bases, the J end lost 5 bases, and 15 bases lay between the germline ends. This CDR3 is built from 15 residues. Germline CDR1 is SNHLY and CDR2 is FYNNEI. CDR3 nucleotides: TGTGCCAGCAGTCTCCTGGGACCGCTAACCGGGGAGCTGTTTTTT. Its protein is CASSLLGPLTGELFF.

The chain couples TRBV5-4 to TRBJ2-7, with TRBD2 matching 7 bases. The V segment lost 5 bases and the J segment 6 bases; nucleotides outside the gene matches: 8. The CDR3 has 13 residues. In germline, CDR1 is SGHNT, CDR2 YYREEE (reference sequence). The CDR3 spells CASSGLAAGEQYF. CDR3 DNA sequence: TGTGCCAGCAGTGGTCTAGCGGCGGGCGAGCAGTACTTC.

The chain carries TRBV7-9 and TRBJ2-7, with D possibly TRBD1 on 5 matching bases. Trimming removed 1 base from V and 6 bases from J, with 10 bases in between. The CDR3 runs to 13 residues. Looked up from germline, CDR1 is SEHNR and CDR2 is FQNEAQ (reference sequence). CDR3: CASSLETVSEQYF. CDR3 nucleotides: TGTGCCAGCAGCTTAGAGACAGTATCCGAGCAGTACTTC.

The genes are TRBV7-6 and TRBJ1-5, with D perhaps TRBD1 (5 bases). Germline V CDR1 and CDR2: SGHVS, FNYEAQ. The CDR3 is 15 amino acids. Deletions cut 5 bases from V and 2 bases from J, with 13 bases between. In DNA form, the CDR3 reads TGTGCCAGCAGCCCGTTCTTGGGGCGCAATCAGCCCCAGCATTTT. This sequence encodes CASSPFLGRNQPQHF.

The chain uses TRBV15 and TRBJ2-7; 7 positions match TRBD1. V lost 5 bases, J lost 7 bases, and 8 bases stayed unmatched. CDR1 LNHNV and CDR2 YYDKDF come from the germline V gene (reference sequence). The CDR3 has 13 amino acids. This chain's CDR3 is CATSDGTAWEQYF. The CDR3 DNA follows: TGTGCCACCAGCGATGGGACAGCCTGGGAGCAGTACTTC.

For the CDR3, the DNA is TGTGCCAGCAGCCAACTACTAGGCTCCTACGAGCAGTACTTC. Its protein product is CASSQLLGSYEQYF. The rearrangement links TRBV5-5 to TRBJ2-7, with a weak D call TRBD2 (5 bases). The CDR3 is 14 residues long. V lost 4 bases to trimming and J lost 0 bases, with 11 bases between them. Germline lookup yields CDR1 SGHKS and CDR2 YYEKEE (reference sequence). The entire variable domain, with the rest obtained from reference TRBV5-5 and TRBJ2-7, is as follows: DAGVTQSPTHLIKTRGQQVTLRCSPISGHKSVSWYQQVLGQGPQFIFQYYEKEERGRGNFPDRFSARQFPNYSSELNVNALLLGDSALYLCASSQLLGSYEQYFGPGTRLTVT.

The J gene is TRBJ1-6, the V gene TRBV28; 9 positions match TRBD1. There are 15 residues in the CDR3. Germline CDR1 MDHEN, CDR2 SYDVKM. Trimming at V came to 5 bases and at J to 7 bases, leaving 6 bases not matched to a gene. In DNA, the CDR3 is TGTGCCAGCAGTCCAAGGGACAGGGAAAATTCACCCCTCCACTTT. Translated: CASSPRDRENSPLHF.

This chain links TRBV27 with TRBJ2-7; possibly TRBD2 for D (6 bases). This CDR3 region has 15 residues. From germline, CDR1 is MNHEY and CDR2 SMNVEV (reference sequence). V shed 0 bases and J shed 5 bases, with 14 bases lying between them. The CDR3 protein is CASSLSDSSDDEQYF. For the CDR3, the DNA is TGTGCCAGCAGTTTATCAGACTCTAGCGACGACGAGCAGTACTTC.

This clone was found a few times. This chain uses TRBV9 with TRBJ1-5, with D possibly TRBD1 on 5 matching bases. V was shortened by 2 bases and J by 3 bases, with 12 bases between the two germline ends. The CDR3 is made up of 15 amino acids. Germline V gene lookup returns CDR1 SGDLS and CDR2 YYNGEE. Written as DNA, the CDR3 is TGTGCCAGCAGCGTTTCAGGGAATGCCAATCAGCCCCAGCATTTT. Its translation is CASSVSGNANQPQHF.